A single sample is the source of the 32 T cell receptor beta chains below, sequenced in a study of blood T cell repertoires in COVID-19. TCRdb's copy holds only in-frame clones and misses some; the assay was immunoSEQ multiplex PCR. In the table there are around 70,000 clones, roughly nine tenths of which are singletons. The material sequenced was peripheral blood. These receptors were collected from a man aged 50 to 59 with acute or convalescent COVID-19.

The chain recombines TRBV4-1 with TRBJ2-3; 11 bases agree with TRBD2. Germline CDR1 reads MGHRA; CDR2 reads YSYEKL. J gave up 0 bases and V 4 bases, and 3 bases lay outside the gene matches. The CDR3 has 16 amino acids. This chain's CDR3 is CASSLRLAGSTDTQYF. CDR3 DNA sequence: TGCGCCAGCAGCCTACGACTAGCGGGGAGCACAGATACGCAGTATTTT.

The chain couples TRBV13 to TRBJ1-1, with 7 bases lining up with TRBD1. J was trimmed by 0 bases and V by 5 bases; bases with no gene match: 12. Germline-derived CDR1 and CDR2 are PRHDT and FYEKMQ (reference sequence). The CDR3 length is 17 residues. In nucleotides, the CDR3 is TGTGCCAGCAGCAAAGACAGGGCGAGGGGTATGAACACTGAAGCTTTCTTT. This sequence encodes CASSKDRARGMNTEAFF.

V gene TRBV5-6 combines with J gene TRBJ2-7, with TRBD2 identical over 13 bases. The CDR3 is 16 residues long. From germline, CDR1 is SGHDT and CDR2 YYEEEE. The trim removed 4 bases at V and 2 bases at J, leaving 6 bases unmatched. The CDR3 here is CASSPLLAGGPYEQYV. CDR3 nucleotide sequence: TGTGCCAGCAGCCCGCTACTAGCGGGGGGGCCCTACGAGCAGTACGTC.

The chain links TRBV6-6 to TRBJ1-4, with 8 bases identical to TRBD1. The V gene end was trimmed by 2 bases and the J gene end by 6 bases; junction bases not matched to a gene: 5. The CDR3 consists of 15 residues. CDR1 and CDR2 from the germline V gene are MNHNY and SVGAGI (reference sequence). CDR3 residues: CASSYPDRGDEKLFF. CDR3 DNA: TGTGCCAGCAGTTACCCCGACAGGGGAGATGAAAAACTGTTTTTT.

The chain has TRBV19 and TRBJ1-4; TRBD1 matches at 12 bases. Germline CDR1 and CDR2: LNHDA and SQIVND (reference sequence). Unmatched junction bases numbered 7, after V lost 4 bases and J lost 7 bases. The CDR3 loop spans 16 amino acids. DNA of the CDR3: TGTGCCAGTAGTACGGGACAGGGGGCGAGTGGTGAAAAACTGTTTTTT. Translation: CASSTGQGASGEKLFF.

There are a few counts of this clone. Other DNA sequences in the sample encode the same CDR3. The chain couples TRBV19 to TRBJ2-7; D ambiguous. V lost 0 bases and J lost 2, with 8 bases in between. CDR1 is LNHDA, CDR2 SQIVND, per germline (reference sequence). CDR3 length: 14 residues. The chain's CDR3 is CASSIDPGPYEQYF. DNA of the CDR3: TGTGCCAGTAGTATAGATCCAGGCCCCTACGAGCAGTACTTC. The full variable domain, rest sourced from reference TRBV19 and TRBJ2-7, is DGGITQSPKYLFRKEGQNVTLSCEQNLNHDAMYWYRQDPGQGLRLIYYSQIVNDFQKGDIAEGYSVSREKKESFPLTVTSAQKNPTAFYLCASSIDPGPYEQYFGPGTRLTVT.

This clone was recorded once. In nucleotides, the CDR3 is TGTGCCAGCAGCCCACGGGGGAGGGGCACTGAAGCTTTCTTT. Translation: CASSPRGRGTEAFF. The chain joins TRBV9 to TRBJ1-1; TRBD1 might be the D (5 bases). The CDR3 extends over 14 amino acids. V was clipped by 4 bases and J by 4 bases, with 14 bases between them. Germline CDR1 is SGDLS and CDR2 is YYNGEE.

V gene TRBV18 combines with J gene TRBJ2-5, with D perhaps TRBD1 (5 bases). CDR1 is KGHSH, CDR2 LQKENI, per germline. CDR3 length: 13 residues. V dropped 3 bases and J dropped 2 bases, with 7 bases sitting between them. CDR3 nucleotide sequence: TGTGCCAGCTCACCGCCAGGGCAAGAGACCCAGTACTTC. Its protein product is CASSPPGQETQYF.

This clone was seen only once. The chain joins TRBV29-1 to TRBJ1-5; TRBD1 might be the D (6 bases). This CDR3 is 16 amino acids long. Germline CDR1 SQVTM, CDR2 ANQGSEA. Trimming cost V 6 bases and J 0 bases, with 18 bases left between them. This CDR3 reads CSVRTGGRGSNQPQHF. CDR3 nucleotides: TGCAGCGTAAGGACCGGGGGGCGAGGTAGCAATCAGCCCCAGCATTTT.

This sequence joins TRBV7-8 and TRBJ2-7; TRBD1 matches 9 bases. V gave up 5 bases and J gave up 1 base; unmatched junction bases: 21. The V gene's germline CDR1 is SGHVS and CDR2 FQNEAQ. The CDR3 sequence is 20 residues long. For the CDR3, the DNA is TGTGCCAGCAGCCGTCGGACAGGGGACTTGTTGAGGGAGGATTCCTACGAGCAGTACTTC. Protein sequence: CASSRRTGDLLREDSYEQYF.

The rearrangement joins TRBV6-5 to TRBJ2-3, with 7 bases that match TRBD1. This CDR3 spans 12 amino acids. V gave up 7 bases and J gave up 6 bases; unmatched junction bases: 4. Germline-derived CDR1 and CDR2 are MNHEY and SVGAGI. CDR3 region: CASKGAADTQYF. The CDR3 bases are TGTGCCAGCAAGGGGGCGGCGGATACGCAGTATTTT.

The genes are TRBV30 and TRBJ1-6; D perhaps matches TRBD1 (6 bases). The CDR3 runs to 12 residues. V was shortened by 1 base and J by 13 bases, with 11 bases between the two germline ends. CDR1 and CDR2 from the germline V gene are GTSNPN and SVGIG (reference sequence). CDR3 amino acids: CAWSEGQPPLHF. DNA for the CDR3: TGTGCCTGGAGTGAAGGACAGCCGCCCCTCCACTTT.

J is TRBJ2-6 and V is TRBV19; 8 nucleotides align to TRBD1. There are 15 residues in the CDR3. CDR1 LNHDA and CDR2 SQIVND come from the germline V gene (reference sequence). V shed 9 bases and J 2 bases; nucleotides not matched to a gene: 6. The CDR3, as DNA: TGTGCCAGCAACTCGGACAGGGCTGGGGCCAACGTCCTGACTTTC. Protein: CASNSDRAGANVLTF.

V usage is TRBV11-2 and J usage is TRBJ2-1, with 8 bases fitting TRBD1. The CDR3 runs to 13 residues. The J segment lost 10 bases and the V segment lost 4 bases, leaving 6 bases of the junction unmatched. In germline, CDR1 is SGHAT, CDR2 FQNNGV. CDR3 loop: CASSSDRVREQFF. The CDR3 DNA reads TGTGCCAGCAGCTCGGACAGGGTTCGGGAGCAGTTCTTC.

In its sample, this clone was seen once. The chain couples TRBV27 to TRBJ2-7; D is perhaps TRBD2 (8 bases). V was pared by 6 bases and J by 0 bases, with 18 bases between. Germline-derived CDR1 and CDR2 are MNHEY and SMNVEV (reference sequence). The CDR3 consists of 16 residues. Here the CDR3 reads CASSQQGTRFSYEQYF. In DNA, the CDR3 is TGTGCCAGCAGCCAACAGGGGACTAGATTCTCCTACGAGCAGTACTTC.

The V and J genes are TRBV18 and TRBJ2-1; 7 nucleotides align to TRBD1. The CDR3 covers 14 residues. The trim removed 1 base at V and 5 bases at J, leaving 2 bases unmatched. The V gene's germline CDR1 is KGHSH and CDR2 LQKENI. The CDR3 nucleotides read TGTGCCAGCTCACCACAGGGGGCTAACAATGAGCAGTTCTTC. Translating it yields CASSPQGANNEQFF.

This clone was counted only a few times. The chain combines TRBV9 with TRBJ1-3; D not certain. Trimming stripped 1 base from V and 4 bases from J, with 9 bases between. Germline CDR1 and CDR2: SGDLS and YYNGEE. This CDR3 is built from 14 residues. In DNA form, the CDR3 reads TGTGCCAGCAGCGTACTCCCCGAGGGAAACACCATATATTTT. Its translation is CASSVLPEGNTIYF.

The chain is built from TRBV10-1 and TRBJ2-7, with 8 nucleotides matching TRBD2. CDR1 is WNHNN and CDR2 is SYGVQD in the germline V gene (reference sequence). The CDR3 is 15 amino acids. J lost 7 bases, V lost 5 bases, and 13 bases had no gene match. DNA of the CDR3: TGCGCCAGCAGTCCCGGGACTAGGGGCCTCAGGGAGCAGTACTTC. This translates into CASSPGTRGLREQYF.

CDR3 bases: TGTGCCAGCAGCTTAGTGGCAGTTGGAAACACCATATATTTT. This translates into CASSLVAVGNTIYF. This sequence joins TRBV13 and TRBJ1-3; D is unclear. V was clipped by 1 base and J by 3 bases, with 7 bases between them. The germline CDR1 and CDR2 sequences are PRHDT and FYEKMQ (reference sequence). The CDR3 consists of 14 residues.

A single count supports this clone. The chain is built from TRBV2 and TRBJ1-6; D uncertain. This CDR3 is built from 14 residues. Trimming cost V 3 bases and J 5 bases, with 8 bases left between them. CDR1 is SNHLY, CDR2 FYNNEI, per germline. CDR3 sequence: CASSEKRDNSPLHF. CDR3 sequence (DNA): TGTGCCAGCAGTGAGAAAAGAGATAATTCACCCCTCCACTTT.

The CDR3 protein is CASSLAGGHYGYTF. In DNA, the CDR3 is TGTGCCAGCAGCTTAGCGGGGGGGCACTATGGCTACACCTTC. The chain employs TRBV5-4 and TRBJ1-2, with D perhaps TRBD1 (6 bases). In germline, CDR1 is SGHNT, CDR2 YYREEE (reference sequence). V was trimmed by 2 bases and J by 3 bases, leaving 11 bases between them. CDR3 length: 14 residues. Based on the CDR3 plus reference TRBV5-4 and TRBJ1-2, the full variable domain is ETGVTQSPTHLIKTRGQQVTLRCSSQSGHNTVSWYQQALGQGPQFIFQYYREEENGRGNFPPRFSGLQFPNYSSELNVNALELDDSALYLCASSLAGGHYGYTFGSGTRLTVV.

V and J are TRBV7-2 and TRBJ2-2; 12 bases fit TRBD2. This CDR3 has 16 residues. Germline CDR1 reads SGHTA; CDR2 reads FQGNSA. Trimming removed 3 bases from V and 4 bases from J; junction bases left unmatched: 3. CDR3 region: CASSFASGRGTGELFF. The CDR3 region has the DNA TGTGCCAGCAGCTTCGCTAGCGGGAGGGGCACCGGGGAGCTGTTTTTT.

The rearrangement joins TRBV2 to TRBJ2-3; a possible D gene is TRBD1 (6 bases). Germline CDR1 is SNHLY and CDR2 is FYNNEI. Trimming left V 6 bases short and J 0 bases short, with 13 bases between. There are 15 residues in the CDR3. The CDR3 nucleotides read TGTGCCAGCAGCGGACAGCTCGCTAGCACAGATACGCAGTATTTT. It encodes CASSGQLASTDTQYF.

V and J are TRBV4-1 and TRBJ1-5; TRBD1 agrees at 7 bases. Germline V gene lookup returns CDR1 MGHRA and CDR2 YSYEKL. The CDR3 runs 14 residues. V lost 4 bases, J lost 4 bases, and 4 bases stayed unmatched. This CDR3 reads CASSPDRTNQPQHF. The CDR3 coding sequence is TGCGCCAGCAGCCCGGACAGGACAAATCAGCCCCAGCATTTT.

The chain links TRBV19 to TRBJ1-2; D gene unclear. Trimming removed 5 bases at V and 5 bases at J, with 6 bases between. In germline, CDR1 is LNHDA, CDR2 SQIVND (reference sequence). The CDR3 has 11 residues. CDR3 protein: CASSSGYGYTF. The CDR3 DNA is TGTGCCAGTAGTTCGGGGTATGGCTACACCTTC.

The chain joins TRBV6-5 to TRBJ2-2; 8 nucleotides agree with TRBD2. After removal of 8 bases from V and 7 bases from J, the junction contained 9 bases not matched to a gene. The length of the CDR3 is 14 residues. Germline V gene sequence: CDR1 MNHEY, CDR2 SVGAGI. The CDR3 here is CASPREGRIGELFF. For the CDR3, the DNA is TGTGCCAGCCCCCGGGAGGGACGAATCGGGGAGCTGTTTTTT.

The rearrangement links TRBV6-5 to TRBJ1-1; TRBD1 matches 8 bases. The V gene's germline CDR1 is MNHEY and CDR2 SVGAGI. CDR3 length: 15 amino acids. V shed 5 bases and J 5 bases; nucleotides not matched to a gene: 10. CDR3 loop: CASSRKGQGGTEAFF. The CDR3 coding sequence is TGTGCCAGCAGTCGAAAAGGACAGGGAGGAACTGAAGCTTTCTTT.

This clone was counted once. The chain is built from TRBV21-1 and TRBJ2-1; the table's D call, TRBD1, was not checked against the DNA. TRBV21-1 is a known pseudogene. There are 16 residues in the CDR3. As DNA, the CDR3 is TGTGCCAGCAGCAAAGGGCCTGGGCCCCAGCACAATGAGCAGTTCTTC. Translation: CASSKGPGPQHNEQFF.

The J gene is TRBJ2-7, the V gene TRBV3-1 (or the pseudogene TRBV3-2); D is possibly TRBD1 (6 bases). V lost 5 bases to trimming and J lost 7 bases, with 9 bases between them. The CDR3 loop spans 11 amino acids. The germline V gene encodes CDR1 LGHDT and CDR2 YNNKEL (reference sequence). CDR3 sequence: CASSTGWEQYF. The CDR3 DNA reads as TGTGCCAGCAGCACAGGGTGGGAGCAGTACTTC.

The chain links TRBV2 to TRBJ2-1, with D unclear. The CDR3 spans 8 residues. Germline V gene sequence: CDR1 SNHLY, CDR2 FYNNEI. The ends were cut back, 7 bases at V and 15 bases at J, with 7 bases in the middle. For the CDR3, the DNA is TGTGCCAGCAAGAACGGGTTCTTC. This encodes CASKNGFF.

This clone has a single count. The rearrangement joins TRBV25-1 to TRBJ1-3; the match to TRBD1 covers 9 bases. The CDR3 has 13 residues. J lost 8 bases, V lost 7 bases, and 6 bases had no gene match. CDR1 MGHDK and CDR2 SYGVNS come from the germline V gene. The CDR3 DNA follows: TGTGCCAGCAAACAGGGGGCCAAGGACACCATATATTTT. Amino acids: CASKQGAKDTIYF.

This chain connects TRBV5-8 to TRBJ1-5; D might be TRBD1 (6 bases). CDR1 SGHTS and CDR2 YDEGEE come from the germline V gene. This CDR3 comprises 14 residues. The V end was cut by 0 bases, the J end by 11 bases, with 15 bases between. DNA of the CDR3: TGTGCCAGCAGCTTGGGGCAGGGGCCCTTGGCCCAGCATTTT. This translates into CASSLGQGPLAQHF. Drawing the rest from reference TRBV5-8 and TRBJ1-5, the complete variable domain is EAGVTQSPTHLIKTRGQQATLRCSPISGHTSVYWYQQALGLGLQFLLWYDEGEERNRGNFPPRFSGRQFPNYSSELNVNALELEDSALYLCASSLGQGPLAQHFGDGTRLSIL.